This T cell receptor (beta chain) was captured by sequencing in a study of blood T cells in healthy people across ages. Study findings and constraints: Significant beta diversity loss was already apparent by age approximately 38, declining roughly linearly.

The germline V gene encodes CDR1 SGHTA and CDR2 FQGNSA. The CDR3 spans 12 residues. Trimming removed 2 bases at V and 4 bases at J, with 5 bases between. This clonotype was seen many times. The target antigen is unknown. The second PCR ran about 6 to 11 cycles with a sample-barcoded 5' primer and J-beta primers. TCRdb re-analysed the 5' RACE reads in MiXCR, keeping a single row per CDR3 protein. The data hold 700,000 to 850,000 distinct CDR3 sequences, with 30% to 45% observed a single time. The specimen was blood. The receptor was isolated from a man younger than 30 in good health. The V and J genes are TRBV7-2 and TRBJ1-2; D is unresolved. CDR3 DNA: TGTGCCAGCAGCTTATCGATCTATGGCTACACCTTC. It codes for CASSLSIYGYTF.